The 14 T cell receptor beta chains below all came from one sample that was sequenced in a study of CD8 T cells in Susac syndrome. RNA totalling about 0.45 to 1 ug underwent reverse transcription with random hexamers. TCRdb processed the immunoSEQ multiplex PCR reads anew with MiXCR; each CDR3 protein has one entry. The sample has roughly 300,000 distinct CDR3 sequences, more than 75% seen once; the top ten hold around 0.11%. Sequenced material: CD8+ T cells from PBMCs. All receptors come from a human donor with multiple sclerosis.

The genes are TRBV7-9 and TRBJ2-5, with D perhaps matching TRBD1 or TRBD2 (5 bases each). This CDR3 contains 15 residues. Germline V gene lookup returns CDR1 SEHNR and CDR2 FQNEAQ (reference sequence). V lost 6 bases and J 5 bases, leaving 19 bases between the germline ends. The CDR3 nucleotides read TGTGCCAGCAGGGGGATAGAGGGGAGTCGGGAGACCCAGTACTTC. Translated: CASRGIEGSRETQYF.

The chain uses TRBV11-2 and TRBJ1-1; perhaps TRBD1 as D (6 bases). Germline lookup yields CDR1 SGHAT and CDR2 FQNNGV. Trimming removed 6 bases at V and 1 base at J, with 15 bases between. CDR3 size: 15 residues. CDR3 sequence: CASRDLTGRNTEAFF. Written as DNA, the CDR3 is TGTGCCAGCAGGGATTTGACAGGAAGGAACACTGAAGCTTTCTTT.

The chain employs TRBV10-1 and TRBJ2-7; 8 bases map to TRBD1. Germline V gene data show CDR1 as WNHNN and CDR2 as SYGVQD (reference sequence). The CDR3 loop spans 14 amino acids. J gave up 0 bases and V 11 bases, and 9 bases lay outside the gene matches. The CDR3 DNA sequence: TGCGCCCATTTCCGGACAGGGTCCTCCTACGAGCAGTACTTC. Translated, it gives CAHFRTGSSYEQYF.

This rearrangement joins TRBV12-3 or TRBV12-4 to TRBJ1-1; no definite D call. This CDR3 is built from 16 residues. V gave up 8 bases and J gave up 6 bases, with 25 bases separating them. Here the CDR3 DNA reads TGTGCCAGCGCCTTGGGAGAGGGATTCGGAATTTCTGAAGCTTTCTTT. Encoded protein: CASALGEGFGISEAFF.

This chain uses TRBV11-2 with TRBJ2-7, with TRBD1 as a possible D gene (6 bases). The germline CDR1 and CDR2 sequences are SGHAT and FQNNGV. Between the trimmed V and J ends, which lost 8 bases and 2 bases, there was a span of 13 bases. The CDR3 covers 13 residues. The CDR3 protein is CASGDRRAYEQYF. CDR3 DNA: TGTGCCAGCGGCGACAGGCGCGCCTACGAGCAGTACTTC.

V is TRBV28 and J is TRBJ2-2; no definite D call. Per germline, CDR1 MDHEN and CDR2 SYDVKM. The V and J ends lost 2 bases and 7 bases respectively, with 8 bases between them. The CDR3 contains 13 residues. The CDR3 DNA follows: TGTGCCAGCAGTTTAATAGAGGTCGGGGAGCTGTTTTTT. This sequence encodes CASSLIEVGELFF.

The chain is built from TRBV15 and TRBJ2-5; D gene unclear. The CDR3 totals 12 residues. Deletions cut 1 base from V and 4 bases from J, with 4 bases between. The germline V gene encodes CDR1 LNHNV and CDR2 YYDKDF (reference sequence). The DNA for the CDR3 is TGTGCCACCAGCAGAGTGGGAGAGACCCAGTACTTC. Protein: CATSRVGETQYF. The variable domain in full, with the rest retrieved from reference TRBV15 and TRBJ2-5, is DAMVIQNPRYQVTQFGKPVTLSCSQTLNHNVMYWYQQKSSQAPKLLFHYYDKDFNNEADTPDNFQSRRPNTSFCFLDIRSPGLGDTAMYLCATSRVGETQYFGPGTRLLVL.

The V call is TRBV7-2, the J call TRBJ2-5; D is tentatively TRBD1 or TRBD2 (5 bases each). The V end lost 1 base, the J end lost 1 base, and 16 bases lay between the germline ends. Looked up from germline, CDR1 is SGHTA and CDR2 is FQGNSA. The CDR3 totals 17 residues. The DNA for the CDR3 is TGTGCCAGCAGCTTAGGGGACGGCAAGGCCCTCCAAGAGACCCAGTACTTC. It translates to CASSLGDGKALQETQYF.

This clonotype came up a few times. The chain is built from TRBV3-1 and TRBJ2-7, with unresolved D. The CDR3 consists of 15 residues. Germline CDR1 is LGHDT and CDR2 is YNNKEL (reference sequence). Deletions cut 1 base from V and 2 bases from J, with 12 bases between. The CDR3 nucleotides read TGTGCCAGCAGCCAAGCGACTCGAATTCCCTACGAGCAGTACTTC. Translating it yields CASSQATRIPYEQYF.

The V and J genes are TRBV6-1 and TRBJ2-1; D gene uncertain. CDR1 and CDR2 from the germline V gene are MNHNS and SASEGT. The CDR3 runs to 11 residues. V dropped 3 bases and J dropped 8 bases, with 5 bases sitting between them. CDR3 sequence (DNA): TGTGCCAGCAGTGATTCTTATGAGCAGTTCTTC. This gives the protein CASSDSYEQFF.

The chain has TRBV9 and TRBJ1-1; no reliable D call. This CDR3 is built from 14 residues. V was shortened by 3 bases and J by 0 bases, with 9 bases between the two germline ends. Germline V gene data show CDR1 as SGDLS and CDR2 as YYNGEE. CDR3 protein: CASSAEGMNTEAFF. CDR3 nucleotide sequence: TGTGCCAGCAGCGCAGAGGGAATGAACACTGAAGCTTTCTTT.

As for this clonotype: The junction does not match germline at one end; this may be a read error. The CDR3 region is CASSHVGQQEAQYF. The CDR3, as DNA: TGTGCCAGCAGCCACGTCGGGCAGCAAGAGGCCCAGTACTTC. The gene calls are TRBV3-1 and TRBJ2-5; D is unclear. The CDR3 is 14 residues long. Germline V CDR1 and CDR2: LGHDT, YNNKEL (reference sequence).

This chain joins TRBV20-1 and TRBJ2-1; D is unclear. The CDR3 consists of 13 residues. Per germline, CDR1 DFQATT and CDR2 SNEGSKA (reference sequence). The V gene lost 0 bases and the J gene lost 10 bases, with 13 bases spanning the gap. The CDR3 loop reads CSARDRAPGEQFF. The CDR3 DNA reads TGCAGTGCTAGAGATCGGGCGCCCGGGGAGCAGTTCTTC.

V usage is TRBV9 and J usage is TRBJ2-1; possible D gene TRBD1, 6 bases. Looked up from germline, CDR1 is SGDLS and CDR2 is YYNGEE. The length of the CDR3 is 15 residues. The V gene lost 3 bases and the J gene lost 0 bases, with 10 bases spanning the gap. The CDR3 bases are TGTGCCAGCAGCGGGGGACACTCCTCCTACAATGAGCAGTTCTTC. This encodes CASSGGHSSYNEQFF.